This T cell receptor beta chain was documented in a study of T cells expressing NK-cell markers. About the research overall: The TCR beta repertoires were obtained from sorted CD3+CD56+NKG2C+, CD3+CD56+NKG2C- and CD3+CD56-NKG2C+ T cells. With respect to HCMV, seven of the eight sequenced donors were seropositive, and one was seronegative.

The CDR3 is 13 residues long. Per germline, CDR1 MGHDK and CDR2 SYGVNS. Reprocessing the 5' RACE reads, TCRdb reports a single entry for every CDR3 protein and omits DNA. The table gives 440,000 or so distinct CDR3 sequences; the top ten clones make up approximately 7% of it. In regard to this clonotype: As yet, its antigen is unknown.

Study-wide points: HCMV specificity of the expanded NKG2C+ T cell clones stayed unclear. The study found these clonotypes also leading the CD3+CD56-NKG2C+ fraction in a few donors.

V and J are TRBV25-1 and TRBJ2-7; absent DNA, TCRdb's TRBD2 call cannot be checked. Sequencing was carried out using blood T cells: a sorted CD56 or NKG2C T cell subset, CD4+ or CD8+ T cells, or bulk PBMC T cells (not recorded which). This sequence originates from a woman between 18 and 69 years old in good health. This chain's CDR3 is CASSEVRDHEQYF.